This TCR beta chain appears in the sequencing data of a study of T cells after yellow fever vaccination. Broader study findings: Subsequent booster samples again held most clones from primary vaccination (96% CD4, roughly 90% CD8). Contamination by abundant bulk-population clonotypes could be present in FACS-sorted repertoires. Overlap between CD4 and CD8 compartments was detected for a small share of clonotypes.

This clonotype was found a few times. Its cognate antigen is unknown. Using its own MiXCR run on the 5' RACE reads, TCRdb lists one record per CDR3 protein. The table records approximately 250,000 distinct CDR3 sequences, approximately 6.8% of them present only once. The CDR3 has 13 residues. Per the germline V gene, CDR1 is SGHTA and CDR2 is FQGNSA. V gave up 1 base and J gave up 12 bases; unmatched junction bases: 6. Sequenced here: CD4+ T cells sorted from PBMCs, sampled on the day of the yellow fever booster vaccination. The chain joins TRBV7-2 to TRBJ2-1; 7 bases agree with TRBD2. This sequence was found in a man under 40 who received the YFV17D yellow fever vaccine. CDR3 in amino acids: CASSLGAGETQFF. For the CDR3, the DNA is TGTGCCAGCAGCTTAGGTGCGGGAGAGACGCAGTTCTTC.